Listed below are T cell receptor beta chains from one sample, sequenced in a study of early T cells in non-severe SARS-CoV-2 infection. TCRdb independently ran MiXCR on the 5' RACE reads; one entry per CDR3 protein. The sample has over 30,000 distinct CDR3 sequences, roughly 5.7% seen once. Sequenced: whole blood. These receptors came from an adult who was a healthcare worker with PCR-confirmed SARS-CoV-2 infection or an uninfected control (not recorded which). The CDR3 runs from the conserved cysteine through the conserved F or W. Each record gives: J gene, clone size, V gene, CDR3 protein. Size is stated for part of the rows, as once, few or many counts, or as a class when the clone is expanded.

J gene: TRBJ2-4
clone size: -
V gene: TRBV28
CDR3 protein: CASRLNQGEEYF

J gene: TRBJ2-1
clone size: many
V gene: TRBV28
CDR3 protein: CASSFRTEQFF

J gene: TRBJ2-1
clone size: many
V gene: TRBV3-1
CDR3 protein: CASSQDRNPGSNEQFF

J gene: TRBJ2-7
clone size: many
V gene: TRBV4-1
CDR3 protein: CASSQVGLAEQYF

J gene: TRBJ2-3
clone size: many
V gene: TRBV18
CDR3 protein: CASSPPDRGGDTQYF

J gene: TRBJ1-2
clone size: -
V gene: TRBV21-1
CDR3 protein: CASSKLWGARSYGYTF

J gene: TRBJ2-3
clone size: many
V gene: TRBV7-3
CDR3 protein: CASSLSGPETDTQYF

J gene: TRBJ2-1
clone size: many
V gene: TRBV4-3
CDR3 protein: CASSQDDWGDEQFF

J gene: TRBJ2-3
clone size: many
V gene: TRBV7-9
CDR3 protein: CASSPGLAGETQYF

J gene: TRBJ1-5
clone size: few
V gene: TRBV12-3/TRBV12-4
CDR3 protein: CASSYMGANQPQHF

J gene: TRBJ1-2
clone size: many
V gene: TRBV28
CDR3 protein: CASSLTAYGYTF

J gene: TRBJ1-2
clone size: many
V gene: TRBV20-1
CDR3 protein: CSAEDRGQGYGYTF

J gene: TRBJ1-4
clone size: many
V gene: TRBV6-6
CDR3 protein: CASSSSDSTRWKLFF

J gene: TRBJ2-4
clone size: -
V gene: TRBV29-1
CDR3 protein: CSARTVGDIQYF

J gene: TRBJ2-1
clone size: -
V gene: TRBV5-1
CDR3 protein: CASSDSGDEQFF

J gene: TRBJ2-3
clone size: many
V gene: TRBV7-2
CDR3 protein: CASSPSPGGWPDTQYF

J gene: TRBJ2-4
clone size: few
V gene: TRBV19
CDR3 protein: CASSRSQGAAKNIQYF

J gene: TRBJ2-5
clone size: many
V gene: TRBV7-2
CDR3 protein: CASSLDRAGRAETQYF

J gene: TRBJ2-1
clone size: -
V gene: TRBV27
CDR3 protein: CASSNSDNEQFF

J gene: TRBJ2-1
clone size: many
V gene: TRBV3-1
CDR3 protein: CASSLYLPTGLEGEQFF

J gene: TRBJ2-1
clone size: many
V gene: TRBV5-1
CDR3 protein: CASSPGTHGVYEQFF

J gene: TRBJ2-6
clone size: many
V gene: TRBV19
CDR3 protein: CASNLFGGANVLTF

J gene: TRBJ2-1
clone size: many
V gene: TRBV29-1
CDR3 protein: CSARNNEQFF

J gene: TRBJ1-1
clone size: medium-sized
V gene: TRBV10-3
CDR3 protein: CAISEGPDSHTEAFF

J gene: TRBJ2-4
clone size: many
V gene: TRBV11-2
CDR3 protein: CASSSTVGLAKNIQYF

J gene: TRBJ2-1
clone size: many
V gene: TRBV20-1
CDR3 protein: CSARGPGENNEQFF

J gene: TRBJ2-5
clone size: many
V gene: TRBV7-7
CDR3 protein: CASSEGTLILGETQYF

J gene: TRBJ2-5
clone size: -
V gene: TRBV4-1
CDR3 protein: CASSQDASGAIQETQYF

J gene: TRBJ2-3
clone size: many
V gene: TRBV20-1
CDR3 protein: CSARGLADRTDTQYF

J gene: TRBJ1-2
clone size: many
V gene: TRBV7-8
CDR3 protein: CASSLVGGYYGYTF

J gene: TRBJ1-1
clone size: many
V gene: TRBV5-1
CDR3 protein: CASNRGVSYTEAFF

J gene: TRBJ1-1
clone size: -
V gene: TRBV29-1
CDR3 protein: CSAGVGQEETEAFF

J gene: TRBJ2-1
clone size: many
V gene: TRBV6-2/TRBV6-3
CDR3 protein: CASSYSIELAGPGQFF

J gene: TRBJ1-5
clone size: many
V gene: TRBV20-1
CDR3 protein: CSATNRRDSYQPQHF

J gene: TRBJ1-5
clone size: many
V gene: TRBV5-5
CDR3 protein: CASSSDRGLAQPQHF

J gene: TRBJ2-7
clone size: few
V gene: TRBV6-5
CDR3 protein: CATRDSASSYEQYF

J gene: TRBJ2-7
clone size: many
V gene: TRBV18
CDR3 protein: CASSPHGPGRQSSYEQYF

J gene: TRBJ2-1
clone size: many
V gene: TRBV29-1
CDR3 protein: CSGGLAEVRNEQFF

J gene: TRBJ2-2
clone size: many
V gene: TRBV4-3
CDR3 protein: CASSRIGTSETGELFF

J gene: TRBJ1-3
clone size: many
V gene: TRBV5-5
CDR3 protein: CASSLKHGNSGNTIYF

J gene: TRBJ2-1
clone size: many
V gene: TRBV7-9
CDR3 protein: CASTTYRGLYNEQFF

J gene: TRBJ2-1
clone size: many
V gene: TRBV20-1
CDR3 protein: CSAEPASGEQFF

J gene: TRBJ1-5
clone size: many
V gene: TRBV6-2/TRBV6-3
CDR3 protein: CASSWTDYSNQPQHF

J gene: TRBJ1-3
clone size: medium-sized
V gene: TRBV20-1
CDR3 protein: CSASAGNTIYF

J gene: TRBJ1-1
clone size: -
V gene: TRBV9
CDR3 protein: CASSANDRGIIAGTEAFF

J gene: TRBJ1-1
clone size: many
V gene: TRBV6-2/TRBV6-3
CDR3 protein: CASSYVGTVTEAFF

J gene: TRBJ1-2
clone size: many
V gene: TRBV28
CDR3 protein: CASKANPTSINYGYTF

J gene: TRBJ1-1
clone size: many
V gene: TRBV7-2
CDR3 protein: CASSSGRHTEAFF

J gene: TRBJ1-2
clone size: many
V gene: TRBV4-1
CDR3 protein: CASSQDYPRGTGYGYTF

J gene: TRBJ1-5
clone size: many
V gene: TRBV10-1
CDR3 protein: CASRVDINQPQHF